Following are 10 T cell receptor beta chains from one sample sequenced in a study of Ad26.COV2.S vaccination and SARS-CoV-2 variants. Assay: immunoSEQ multiplex PCR; the TCRdb copy retains only in-frame clones and omits some. The sample lists 380,000 or so clones, around 88% occurring once. Treatment meaning: 15 to 20 received Ad26.COV2.S at low or high dose, single or two shots; 5 received placebo; per-sample allocation not given. Collection of samples fell on day 63 after the first vaccine or placebo injection. The material sequenced was peripheral blood, taken in a trial of Ad26.COV2.S vaccine versus placebo. The receptor source for this set is a person aged 18 to 65 who received the Ad26.COV2.S COVID-19 vaccine or a placebo.

V gene TRBV9 combines with J gene TRBJ2-3, with 8 nucleotides matching TRBD2. The CDR3 is 15 amino acids. Trimming cost V 0 bases and J 6 bases; bases outside gene matches: 6. Germline CDR1 SGDLS, CDR2 YYNGEE. The CDR3 bases are TGTGCCAGCAGCGTAGGAGCGGGAGATTGGGATACGCAGTATTTT. This encodes CASSVGAGDWDTQYF.

The CDR3 region has the DNA TGTGCCAGCAGTTTCTCCGGAGTGCAATATGGCTACACCTTC. This codes for CASSFSGVQYGYTF. The V call is TRBV28, the J call TRBJ1-2; D remains ambiguous. The V gene lost 3 bases and the J gene lost 5 bases, with 13 bases spanning the gap. The CDR3 consists of 14 residues. Germline loops: CDR1 MDHEN, CDR2 SYDVKM.

V and J are TRBV12-3 or TRBV12-4 and TRBJ2-1, with D perhaps matching TRBD2 (5 bases). V dropped 6 bases and J dropped 8 bases, with 14 bases sitting between them. The length of the CDR3 is 13 residues. The CDR3 protein is CASSNTEGHEQFF. CDR3 DNA: TGTGCCAGCAGCAATACAGAGGGTCATGAGCAGTTCTTC.

The chain joins TRBV30 to TRBJ2-2; D is unresolved. Germline values: CDR1 GTSNPN, CDR2 SVGIG (reference sequence). This CDR3 is 13 amino acids long. Trimming removed 3 bases from V and 0 bases from J, with 5 bases in between. This CDR3 reads CAWSGTNTGELFF. The DNA of the CDR3 is TGTGCCTGGAGCGGTACGAACACCGGGGAGCTGTTTTTT.

This chain connects TRBV7-6 to TRBJ2-2; TRBD2 matches at 7 bases. The V gene's germline CDR1 is SGHVS and CDR2 FNYEAQ. The ends lost 3 bases at V and 8 bases at J; junction bases unmatched: 9. The CDR3 sequence is 15 residues long. The CDR3: CASSLEERGAGELFF. The DNA of the CDR3 is TGTGCCAGCAGCTTGGAAGAGCGGGGTGCGGGGGAGCTGTTTTTT.

The chain uses TRBV2 and TRBJ1-5; D is ambiguous. The CDR3 is 17 residues long. The V end was cut by 4 bases, the J end by 4 bases, with 20 bases between. In germline, CDR1 is SNHLY, CDR2 FYNNEI. CDR3 DNA: TGTGCCAGCAGTGTAGTCGGGTTTGGGGTTGGGAATCAGCCCCAGCATTTT. Translation gives CASSVVGFGVGNQPQHF. Full variable domain (rest looked up from reference TRBV2 and TRBJ1-5): EPEVTQTPSHQVTQMGQEVILRCVPISNHLYFYWYRQILGQKVEFLVSFYNNEISEKSEIFDDQFSVERPDGSNFTLKIRSTKLEDSAMYFCASSVVGFGVGNQPQHFGDGTRLSIL.

In its sample, this clone was seen once. The chain is built from TRBV11-1 and TRBJ2-3; 7 bases are shared with TRBD1. CDR1 and CDR2 (germline): SGHAT, FQDESV (reference sequence). V lost 1 base to trimming and J lost 6 bases; unmatched junction nucleotides: 7. The CDR3 extends over 15 amino acids. The CDR3 bases are TGTGCCAGCAGCTTAGAGAGGGGGCGCAGGGATACGCAGTATTTT. Its translation: CASSLERGRRDTQYF.

This clone was seen a single time. The chain couples TRBV7-8 to TRBJ2-1, with D hard to call. The CDR3 consists of 13 residues. Per the germline V gene, CDR1 is SGHVS and CDR2 is FQNEAQ. Trimming shortened V by 5 bases and J by 8 bases, and 13 bases separated the two germline ends. CDR3 coding DNA: TGTGCCAGCAGCCGACCTACAAGGGATGAGCAGTTCTTC. Its translation: CASSRPTRDEQFF.

The V call is TRBV28, the J call TRBJ2-3; TRBD2 agrees at 12 bases. The CDR3 has 17 amino acids. With V trimmed by 5 bases and J by 3 bases, 9 bases remained unmatched. CDR1 is MDHEN and CDR2 is SYDVKM in the germline V gene. The CDR3 loop reads CASSQTGTSGWTDTQYF. In DNA, the CDR3 is TGTGCCAGCAGTCAGACCGGGACTAGCGGGTGGACAGATACGCAGTATTTT.

This chain uses TRBV9 with TRBJ2-1; TRBD2 might be the D (7 bases). The V and J ends lost 0 bases and 7 bases respectively, with 14 bases between them. Per the germline V gene, CDR1 is SGDLS and CDR2 is YYNGEE. The CDR3 totals 15 residues. The CDR3 spells CASSVARERGNEQFF. The CDR3 region has the DNA TGTGCCAGCAGCGTAGCGCGGGAGAGGGGGAATGAGCAGTTCTTC.